A single sample is the source of the 3 T cell receptor beta chains below, sequenced in a study of shared clonotypes between healthy human individuals. This table comes from immunoSEQ multiplex PCR, and its TCRdb copy is limited to in-frame clones, with some not included. The profile covers millions of clones, with around 94% appearing a single time and around 0.15% taken by the ten largest. The specimen was naive CD4+ T cells sorted from blood. Subset of the sample: CD45RA+ positively selected. Receptor source: a man younger than 35 in good health.

This clone has just one count. The J gene is TRBJ1-1, the V gene TRBV5-1; D is unresolved. This CDR3 spans 13 amino acids. Looked up from germline, CDR1 is SGHRS and CDR2 is YFSETQ. V was clipped by 9 bases and J by 5 bases, with 17 bases between them. CDR3 sequence reads: CATVDHKGTEAFF. CDR3 nucleotides: TGCGCCACCGTCGACCATAAAGGGACTGAAGCTTTCTTT.

V gene TRBV5-1 combines with J gene TRBJ1-1; D ambiguous. CDR1 is SGHRS and CDR2 is YFSETQ in the germline V gene. CDR3 length: 14 amino acids. The V gene lost 4 bases and the J gene lost 10 bases, with 20 bases spanning the gap. The CDR3 sequence: CASSSLTPGVGAFF. CDR3 DNA sequence: TGCGCCAGCAGCAGTCTCACCCCCGGGGTAGGAGCTTTCTTT. The full variable domain, its missing parts supplied by reference TRBV5-1 and TRBJ1-1, is KAGVTQTPRYLIKTRGQQVTLSCSPISGHRSVSWYQQTPGQGLQFLFEYFSETQRNKGNFPGRFSGRQFSNSRSEMNVSTLELGDSALYLCASSSLTPGVGAFFGQGTRLTVV.

The chain recombines TRBV30 with TRBJ1-6, with no clear D. CDR3 size: 16 residues. The V end lost 1 base, the J end lost 5 bases, and 15 bases lay between the germline ends. Germline loops: CDR1 GTSNPN, CDR2 SVGIG (reference sequence). CDR3 residues: CAWSEDIHSDNSPLHF. CDR3 coding DNA: TGTGCCTGGAGTGAAGACATCCATTCCGATAATTCACCCCTCCACTTT.